This TCR beta chain came from a study of identical twins (dated by TCRdb to the mid-2010s). As for the study more broadly: TCR alpha and beta repertoires from monozygotic twins, unrelated adults of various ages and cord blood were deep-sequenced to test whether fetal clonotypes persist. To rule out contamination, replicate twin experiments were performed at different times with different library preparation protocols.

The research as a whole found: Invariant T cells such as MAIT and iNKT could partly confound zero-insertion analyses, although diverse VJ usage argued against such confounding for most clonotypes. Compared with coincidental sharing between unrelated individuals, an excess of low generation-probability sequences was observed among out-of-frame TCR alpha sequences shared between twins. Because the same donors could not be followed over many years, conclusions were based on cross-sectional statistical analysis. In monozygotic twins, recombination models systematically underestimated out-of-frame TCR alpha sharing, but the models matched the sharing seen between unrelated individuals. Abundant cord blood beta clonotypes had fewer insertions, young adult naive repertoires showed a similar but weaker trend, and memory repertoires showed no such trend. Excess twin sharing in beta out-of-frame sequences was weaker because fewer shared sequences lowered the signal-to-noise ratio.

All donors were healthy Caucasians. The researchers also sequenced three unrelated adults who were not twins: a male aged 18 to 29, a male aged 50 to 59, and a female aged 50 to 59. Using Miltenyi CD45RO+ enrichment and human naive T-cell isolation kits, memory (CD45RO+) and naive T cells were isolated from PBMC. Libraries were built with 5' RACE. For sequencing, an Illumina HiSeq 2000 was employed. Template switching introduced a universal primer binding site; the final cDNA contained a unique molecular identifier, enabling accurate counting of TCR cDNA molecules. First-strand cDNA for TCR alpha and beta chains was synthesized from specific primers in the conserved constant-segment region. To control for contamination, every cDNA library carried two barcodes: a SMART-Mk sample barcode plus Illumina barcodes. Two successive PCR steps introduced TruSeq adapter sequences along with Illumina sample barcodes. TCR alpha and beta cDNA libraries were sequenced on the Illumina HiSeq platform with custom primers. Per the authors' processing: Unique molecular identifiers were extracted from raw reads with MiGEC, and CDR3 positions were determined with MiXCR. For each individual, recombination models were inferred using an EM algorithm with the repgenHMM and IGoR tools. Shared clonotypes were analyzed with the tcR package in R, and sharing was normalized by the product of cloneset sizes. To study raw recombination without the effects of thymic and clonal selection, out-of-frame nonproductive sequences were analyzed. The public reads were reanalyzed by TCRdb: fastp trimming at Q25, MiXCR alignment, in-frame beta chains only. One record per CDR3 amino acid sequence lists the most common genes and DNA. The authors' filters were not applied to this entry. This sample gives approximately 700,000 distinct CDR3 sequences in total; approximately 6.1% of them show up just once. The biggest ten clones account for 1.5% to 2% of the sample.

This clonotype was counted many times. This clone's antigen is unknown. Base qualities were left out, and no much larger clone turns up one base away. V and J lose 4 bases and 5 bases, and a span of 20 bases separates them. The CDR3 covers 16 residues, taking in both the cysteine and the phenylalanine. Only the CDR3 DNA is retained, 48 bases long and in frame from the first base. The sequence is built from TRBV12-3 or TRBV12-4 and TRBJ2-5; a tentative D call is TRBD2 (6 bases match). What was sequenced was naive T cells sorted from blood. What this sample's cell subset or site label stands for: cells isolated with a human naive T-cell isolation kit. This clonotype originated in a young man in good health. The nucleotide sequence reads TGTGCCAGCAGTTCCCTAAAATGGGGGGATTGGGAGACCCAGTACTTC. This codes for CASSSLKWGDWETQYF.